A selection of T cell receptor beta chains follows, all from one sample in a study of CD8 T cell repertoires and HIV-1 epitope variants. This table comes from immunoSEQ multiplex PCR, and its TCRdb copy is limited to in-frame clones, with some not included. Seen here are more than 85,000 clones, more than 65% observed once, and the top ten hold roughly 26%. Sequenced sample: uncultured baseline CD8+ T cells from peripheral blood mononuclear cells (PBMCs). All receptors derive from a male donor with HIV. Each CDR3 is given with its conserved first and last residue. D genes are given only for firm matches. The size of a clone is reported for some rows only, either as once, few or many, or as a class for expanded clones.

V	size	J	D	DNA	CDR3
TRBV21-1	NA	TRBJ1-5	NA	TGTGCCAGCAGCAAGGGGGCAAATCAGCCCCAGCATTTT	CASSKGANQPQHF
TRBV27	NA	TRBJ2-7	NA	TGTGCCACCGCATCCCGAGCGGGTTTCGCGTACGAGCAGTACTTC	CATASRAGFAYEQYF
TRBV29-1	NA	TRBJ2-7	TRBD2	TGCAGCGCTGGGACTAGCGGTCCGTACGAGCAGTACTTC	CSAGTSGPYEQYF
TRBV9	once	TRBJ1-3	NA	TGTGCCAGCAGCGCTCGACTTGGGGACGGAAACACCATATATTTT	CASSARLGDGNTIYF
TRBV6-5	NA	TRBJ2-5	NA	TGTGCCAGCAGTCCGTCGGAAGAGACCCAGTACTTC	CASSPSEETQYF
TRBV9	NA	TRBJ2-7	NA	TGTGCCAGCAGCGTATCAGGGTTCGGCGAGCAGTACTTC	CASSVSGFGEQYF
TRBV16	NA	TRBJ2-3	NA	TGTGCCAGCAGCCAATCGTCTTACAGGGATGCAGATACGCAGTATTTT	CASSQSSYRDADTQYF
TRBV15	once	TRBJ2-5	NA	TGTGCCACCAGCAGAGCCGGGACGACCCAAGAGACCCAGTACTTC	CATSRAGTTQETQYF
TRBV4-3	NA	TRBJ2-2	NA	TGCGCCAGCAGCCAGAACCGCGGAGTCACCGGGGAGCTGTTTTTT	CASSQNRGVTGELFF
TRBV28	NA	TRBJ2-5	NA	TGTGCCAGCAGTCCTCCCGCGGTCCAAGAGACCCAGTACTTC	CASSPPAVQETQYF
TRBV7-8	NA	TRBJ2-5	NA	TGTGCCAGCAGCGAAAACCAAGAGACCCAGTACTTC	CASSENQETQYF
TRBV29-1	NA	TRBJ2-7	TRBD1	TGCAGCGTTGAACCCGGGACAGGGAGCTCCTACGAGCAGTACTTC	CSVEPGTGSSYEQYF
TRBV5-1	once	TRBJ2-5	NA	TGCGCCAGCAGGGGAGCGCCGGAGACCCAGTACTTC	CASRGAPETQYF
TRBV7-6	NA	TRBJ2-7	TRBD1	TGTGCCAGCAGCTTAAGGACAGGGAGTATCTACGAGCAGTACTTC	CASSLRTGSIYEQYF
TRBV27	NA	TRBJ2-1	TRBD2	TGTGCCAGCAAAGAAGCGGGAGGGCCATACAATGAGCAGTTCTTC	CASKEAGGPYNEQFF
TRBV5-5	NA	TRBJ2-4	NA	TGTGCCAGCAGCTTGAGTTCGCCCGCCGGTGGGGCCATTCAGTACTTC	CASSLSSPAGGAIQYF
TRBV28	once	TRBJ2-5	TRBD2	TGTGCCAGCAGTTTATCCCCGAGCGGGAGTCTTGAGACCCAGTACTTC	CASSLSPSGSLETQYF
TRBV27	NA	TRBJ2-3	TRBD1	TGTGCCAGCAATCCCGGGACAGGGTGGACAGATACGCAGTATTTT	CASNPGTGWTDTQYF
TRBV9	NA	TRBJ2-1	TRBD2	TGTGCCAGCAGCCCAAGCGGGGGGTGGAATGAGCAGTTCTTC	CASSPSGGWNEQFF
TRBV7-2	NA	TRBJ2-3	NA	TGTGCCAGCAGCTCGCGGGGATCTAGCACAGATACGCAGTATTTT	CASSSRGSSTDTQYF
TRBV7-2	NA	TRBJ1-5	NA	TGTGCCAGCAGCTTGGGAAGGGGAGGCAATCAGCCCCAGCATTTT	CASSLGRGGNQPQHF
TRBV11-2	once	TRBJ2-7	NA	TGTGCCAGCAGCTTAGGACGGAGGGTTGAAATTTACGAGCAGTACTTC	CASSLGRRVEIYEQYF
TRBV4-1	few	TRBJ2-5	NA	TGCGCCAGCAGCCAAGGACAACAAGAGACCCAGTACTTC	CASSQGQQETQYF
TRBV9	few	TRBJ1-6	TRBD1	TGTGCCAGCAGCGTCGGGACAGGGCTACAAGGGGGACCCCTCCACTTT	CASSVGTGLQGGPLHF
TRBV29-1	NA	TRBJ1-4	NA	TGCAGCGTTGGTGGAGGGATGGGGGACTCACTGTTTTTT	CSVGGGMGDSLFF
TRBV19	NA	TRBJ1-4	TRBD1	TGTGCCAGCCGGGACAGGGGGGCGTCAGGTGAAAAACTGTTTTTT	CASRDRGASGEKLFF
TRBV29-1	few	TRBJ1-2	NA	TGCAGCGTTGATGAAGTTTACTATGGCTACACCTTC	CSVDEVYYGYTF
TRBV14	NA	TRBJ2-7	NA	TGTGCCAGCAGCCCCACGGGACTGGCCCTCTCTGAGCAGTACTTC	CASSPTGLALSEQYF
TRBV28	NA	TRBJ1-5	NA	TGTGCCAGCAGGGACAACATCCAACATCAGCCCCAGCATTTT	CASRDNIQHQPQHF
TRBV5-8	NA	TRBJ1-2	NA	TGTGCCAGCAGCCCCGGGGCCTTGTTGCAGACCTTC	CASSPGALLQTF
TRBV19	NA	TRBJ2-5	NA	TGTGCCACCCCGTGTGGGTCTTGGGAGTACTTC	CATPCGSWEYF
TRBV7-2	NA	TRBJ1-4	TRBD1	TGTGCCAGCAGCCTGAGATCGGGACAGGGGAATGAAAAACTGTTTTTT	CASSLRSGQGNEKLFF
TRBV5-1	NA	TRBJ1-6	TRBD1	TGCGCCAGCAGCCATACCAGGGGACAGAGTAATTCACCCCTCCACTTT	CASSHTRGQSNSPLHF
TRBV5-1	NA	TRBJ2-6	NA	TGCGCCAGCAGCTGGGGTAGCGAGGGGGCCAACGTCCTGACTTTC	CASSWGSEGANVLTF
TRBV28	NA	TRBJ1-5	TRBD1	TGTGCCAGCAGTTCGCGACCTTGGACAGGGGGCCGTAGCAATCAGCCCCAGCATTTT	CASSSRPWTGGRSNQPQHF
TRBV28	NA	TRBJ2-5	TRBD2	TGTGCCAGCAGTCCCCTAGCGGGAAAAGAGACCCAGTACTTC	CASSPLAGKETQYF
TRBV2	NA	TRBJ1-3	TRBD1	TGTGCCAGCAGTCCGCAGAGCAGGACAGGGGGCAGAAACACCATATATTTT	CASSPQSRTGGRNTIYF
TRBV4-2	few	TRBJ1-2	TRBD1	TGTGCCAGCAGCGTCCGGGACAGGGGTGGCGGCTATGGCTACACCTTC	CASSVRDRGGGYGYTF
TRBV6-5	once	TRBJ2-2	NA	TGTGCCAGCAGTTATGAGGGGGGACGTTACACCGGGGAGCTGTTTTTT	CASSYEGGRYTGELFF
TRBV2	NA	TRBJ2-3	NA	TGTGCCAGCAGTGCAGCGGACACAGATACGCAGTATTTT	CASSAADTDTQYF
TRBV4-2	NA	TRBJ2-1	NA	TGTGCCAGCAGCCAAGAGTCAGAATCAAGCAATGAGCAGTTCTTC	CASSQESESSNEQFF
TRBV6-4	NA	TRBJ1-2	NA	TGTGCCAGCACAGGGCAGGGAACCGGCTACACCTTC	CASTGQGTGYTF
TRBV6-1	NA	TRBJ1-5	NA	TGTGCCAGCAGGTTGGGGGGAGGGGTCAATCAGCCCCAGCATTTT	CASRLGGGVNQPQHF
TRBV18	NA	TRBJ2-1	TRBD1	TGTGCCAGCTCAATTCCAGGGGGACGCTACAATGAGCAGTTCTTC	CASSIPGGRYNEQFF
TRBV5-4	many	TRBJ1-1	TRBD1	TGTGCCAGCAGCCAGCAGGGGGGCACTGAAGCTTTCTTT	CASSQQGGTEAFF
TRBV27	NA	TRBJ2-5	TRBD2	TGTGCCAGCAGTTCAGGGCGGGAGGCGGTCCTGGAGACCCAGTACTTC	CASSSGREAVLETQYF
TRBV27	NA	TRBJ2-7	TRBD1	TGTGCCAGCAGTTTAAACAGGGGGTTTACCTACGAGCAGTACTTC	CASSLNRGFTYEQYF
TRBV30	NA	TRBJ1-5	TRBD1	TGTGCCTGGAGTACATGGGGACAGGGGAATCAGCCCCAGCATTTT	CAWSTWGQGNQPQHF
TRBV7-2	NA	TRBJ1-1	NA	TGTGCCAGCACCTATACCTTGAACACTGAAGCTTTCTTT	CASTYTLNTEAFF
TRBV28	NA	TRBJ1-5	NA	TGTGCCAGCATCCTGCAGGGGTTGGGCAATCAGCCCCAGCATTTT	CASILQGLGNQPQHF
TRBV10-2	few	TRBJ2-1	NA	TGCGCCAGCTCAAGCGGCTACAATGAGCAGTTCTTC	CASSSGYNEQFF
TRBV28	many	TRBJ2-7	NA	TGTGCCAGCAGCCAGCGCGACGAGCAGTACTTC	CASSQRDEQYF
TRBV4-1	NA	TRBJ1-5	NA	TGCGCCAGCAGCCTCAGGTCAGCGGACAGCAATCAGCCCCAGCATTTT	CASSLRSADSNQPQHF
TRBV30	NA	TRBJ1-2	TRBD1	TGTGCCTGGAGTATGGGACAGGGGGTGTATGGCTACACCTTC	CAWSMGQGVYGYTF
TRBV11-2	NA	TRBJ2-7	TRBD1	TGTGCCAGCAGCTTAGGTACAGGGGGGTACGAGCAGTACTTC	CASSLGTGGYEQYF